Sequencing of this T cell receptor (beta chain) was carried out in a study of shared clonotypes between healthy human individuals. V was clipped by 3 bases and J by 3 bases, with 21 bases between them. Germline V gives CDR1 SGHAT, CDR2 FQNNGV. This CDR3 has 18 residues. Profiling relied on immunoSEQ multiplex PCR, and the TCRdb table lists in-frame clones only, not all of them. The table has more than 2,000,000 clones, just over 90% seen once. The sample taken for sequencing was naive CD4+ T cells from PBMCs. Sample subset: CD45RA+ positively selected. The origin of this receptor is a young man in good health. Some clones in this sample may be carry-over from other donors' samples. This rearrangement joins TRBV11-2 to TRBJ2-1; the D gene could be TRBD1 or TRBD2 (5 bases each). The CDR3 DNA reads TGTGCCAGCAGCTTCCCTTCGTCCGGGGCCCCCTACTACAATGAGCAGTTCTTC. Its translation: CASSFPSSGAPYYNEQFF.